This T cell receptor beta chain was observed in a study of OX40 agonist ivuxolimab in advanced cancers. Patients were excluded for autoimmune disease history or systemic immunosuppression. The data were produced by immunoSEQ multiplex PCR, yet TCRdb's version contains in-frame clones alone and is incomplete. Altogether 20,000 or so clones are present, about 70% being singletons, with the ten largest covering 25% to 40%. This clonotype originated in an adult with an advanced solid tumor such as melanoma, head and neck, liver or kidney cancer. This specimen consisted of CD4+ or CD8+ T cells sorted from blood, obtained in a trial of the OX40 agonist ivuxolimab.

The CDR3 is CASSLSLSGNTEAFF. Written as DNA, the CDR3 is TGTGCCAGCAGCTTAAGCTTGAGCGGAAACACTGAAGCTTTCTTT. The V call is TRBV7-9, the J call TRBJ1-1, with unresolved D. CDR1 and CDR2 (germline): SEHNR, FQNEAQ (reference sequence). This CDR3 is built from 15 residues. The germline V and J ends were trimmed by 2 bases and 2 bases, with 12 bases remaining between them.